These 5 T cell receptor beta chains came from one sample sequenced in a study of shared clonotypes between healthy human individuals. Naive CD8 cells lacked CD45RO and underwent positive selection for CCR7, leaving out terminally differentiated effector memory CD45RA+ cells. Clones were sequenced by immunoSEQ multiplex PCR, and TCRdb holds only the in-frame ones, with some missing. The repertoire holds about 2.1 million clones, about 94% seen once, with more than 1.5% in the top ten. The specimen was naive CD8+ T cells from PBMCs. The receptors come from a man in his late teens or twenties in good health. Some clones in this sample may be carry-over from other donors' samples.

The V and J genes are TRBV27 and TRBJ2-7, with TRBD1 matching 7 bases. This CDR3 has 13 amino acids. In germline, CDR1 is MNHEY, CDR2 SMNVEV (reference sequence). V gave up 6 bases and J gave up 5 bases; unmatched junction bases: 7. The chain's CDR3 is CASRTTGLDEQYF. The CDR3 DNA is TGTGCCAGCAGGACGACAGGGCTCGACGAGCAGTACTTC.

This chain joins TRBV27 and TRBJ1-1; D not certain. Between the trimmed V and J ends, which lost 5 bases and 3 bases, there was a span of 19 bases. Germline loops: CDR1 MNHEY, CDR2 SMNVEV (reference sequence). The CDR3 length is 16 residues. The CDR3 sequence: CASSPLPTYRDTEAFF. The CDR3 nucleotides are TGTGCCAGCAGTCCCCTACCGACGTACAGAGACACTGAAGCTTTCTTT.

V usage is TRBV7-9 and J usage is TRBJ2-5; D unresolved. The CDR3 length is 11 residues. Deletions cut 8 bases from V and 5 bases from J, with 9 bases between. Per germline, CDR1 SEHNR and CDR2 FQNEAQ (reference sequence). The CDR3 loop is CASSSDETQYF. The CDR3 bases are TGTGCCAGCTCGTCGGATGAGACCCAGTACTTC.

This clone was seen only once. The CDR3 DNA sequence: TGTGCCAGCAGCTTAGGACTAGCGGAGAGCTCCTACAATGAGCAGTTCTTC. Amino acid sequence: CASSLGLAESSYNEQFF. The chain has TRBV7-2 and TRBJ2-1, with TRBD2 matching over 9 bases. Germline CDR1 is SGHTA and CDR2 is FQGNSA. The CDR3 is 17 amino acids. Unmatched junction bases numbered 4, after V lost 1 base and J lost 0 bases.

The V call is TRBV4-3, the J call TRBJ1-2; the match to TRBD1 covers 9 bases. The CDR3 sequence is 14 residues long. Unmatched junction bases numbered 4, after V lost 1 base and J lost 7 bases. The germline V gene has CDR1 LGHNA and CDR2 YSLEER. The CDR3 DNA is TGCGCCAGCAGCCAAGTACAGGGGGCGGGTGGCTACACCTTC. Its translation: CASSQVQGAGGYTF.